What follows are 3 T cell receptor beta chains derived from one specimen sequenced in a study of blood T cell repertoires in COVID-19. Sequencing was performed with immunoSEQ multiplex PCR; in TCRdb, only in-frame clones are kept and a portion is missing. Here the sample spans 29,000 or so clones, 70% to 80% being singletons. Sequenced: peripheral blood. The source is a woman aged 70-85 years with acute or convalescent COVID-19.

This chain connects TRBV6-5 to TRBJ1-5; 8 bases are shared with TRBD1. The V gene's germline CDR1 is MNHEY and CDR2 SVGAGI. This CDR3 region has 16 residues. Unmatched junction bases numbered 4, after V lost 0 bases and J lost 3 bases. The CDR3, as DNA: TGTGCCAGCAGTTACTCACAGGGGGGGTTCAATCAGCCCCAGCATTTT. Protein: CASSYSQGGFNQPQHF.

The CDR3, as DNA: TGTGCCAGCAGGCCACAGAATCAGCCCCAGCATTTT. Translating it yields CASRPQNQPQHF. This chain joins TRBV27 and TRBJ1-5, with no clear D. V gave up 6 bases and J gave up 4 bases, with 7 bases separating them. Germline CDR1 and CDR2: MNHEY and SMNVEV (reference sequence). The CDR3 consists of 12 residues.

The chain recombines TRBV2 with TRBJ2-3; 7 positions agree with TRBD2. CDR1 and CDR2 (germline): SNHLY, FYNNEI. CDR3 length: 15 amino acids. V dropped 5 bases and J dropped 4; count of bases not matched to a gene: 9. The CDR3 DNA follows: TGTGCCAGCAGTCCCGGACTAGTATCTTCAGATACGCAGTATTTT. Translating gives CASSPGLVSSDTQYF.